These T cell receptor beta chains were read from a single sample in a study of regulatory T cells in long-lasting Graves disease. Via MiXCR, TCRdb re-called the multiplex PCR reads, giving one row per CDR3 protein. The sample carries 400,000 to 500,000 distinct CDR3 sequences, approximately 15% recorded once. The sample was also reused in another study, on T cells in Graves' hyperthyroidism and ophthalmopathy.

The source was peripheral blood mononuclear cells (PBMCs), collected at new diagnosis, from a patient treated with antithyroid drugs. These receptors came from a woman in her twenties or thirties with Graves disease. CDR3s include the opening cysteine and the closing phenylalanine or tryptophan. D genes are given only for firm matches. The size of a clone is reported for some rows only, either as once, few or many, or as a class for expanded clones.

J gene | V gene | D gene | clone size | CDR3 protein
TRBJ2-3 | TRBV13 | . | few | CASSSPEGSPTDTQYF
TRBJ1-1 | TRBV18 | TRBD1 | . | CASSADRVAEAFF
TRBJ1-1 | TRBV2 | . | many | CASSGQGGVTEAFF
TRBJ2-7 | TRBV2 | TRBD2 | many | CASSLAGPSYEQYF
TRBJ2-1 | TRBV5-1 | TRBD2 | . | CASSSDTRLAGVPIRYNEQFF
TRBJ2-3 | TRBV20-1 | TRBD2 | . | CSAEGLAGDTDTQYF
TRBJ1-1 | TRBV2 | TRBD1 | many | CARQGARHNTEAFF
TRBJ1-1 | TRBV20-1 | TRBD1 | few | CSATTGRDEAFF
TRBJ2-7 | TRBV2 | . | . | CASGRLLSYEQYF
TRBJ1-2 | TRBV5-4 | TRBD1 | few | CASSLGGTVANYGYTF
TRBJ2-1 | TRBV27 | TRBD2 | many | CASTHLAGGPEFF
TRBJ2-3 | TRBV7-9 | . | many | CASSLGPSTDTQYF
TRBJ2-7 | TRBV3-1 | TRBD2 | . | CASSRYSGREYEQYF
TRBJ2-1 | TRBV20-1 | . | . | CSASFPGAYNEQFF
TRBJ1-2 | TRBV24-1 | . | few | CATSGGPQNYGYTF
TRBJ2-1 | TRBV20-1 | TRBD2 | many | CSAPRAGLSYNEQFF
TRBJ2-7 | TRBV6-1 | . | many | CASSTGQKVVDEQYF
TRBJ2-5 | TRBV3-1 | . | many | CASSQERRRETQYF
TRBJ2-3 | TRBV20-1 | TRBD2 | many | CSARPTSGRRSDTQYF
TRBJ2-3 | TRBV12-3/TRBV12-4 | TRBD1 | many | CASSFGTGGRDTQYF
TRBJ1-1 | TRBV30 | . | many | CAWSVRRAAEAFF
TRBJ2-7 | TRBV27 | TRBD2 | few | CASSPLSGSNYEQYF
TRBJ2-3 | TRBV27 | . | many | CASSLGGGGGASSTDTQYF
TRBJ1-1 | TRBV5-4 | . | many | CATVQGRSTEAFF
TRBJ2-2 | TRBV11-1 | TRBD1 | many | CASSLLGQGGTGELFF
TRBJ1-1 | TRBV3-1 | . | many | CASSQDGSLGPLMNTEAFF
TRBJ1-1 | TRBV3-1 | . | many | CASSHLSPRGGSTEAFF
TRBJ1-5 | TRBV10-3 | . | many | CAISDRPHNQPQHF
TRBJ1-2 | TRBV3-1 | . | many | CASSLVTEERNGYTF
TRBJ1-1 | TRBV6-2/TRBV6-3 | . | . | CASSYFGRWGGGTEAFF
TRBJ1-2 | TRBV6-5 | TRBD1 | many | CASSYSIRGRGYTF
TRBJ2-1 | TRBV28 | . | many | CASSFIGGNEQFF
TRBJ2-7 | TRBV5-1 | . | many | CASSLGNTGLGEQYF
TRBJ2-1 | TRBV28 | . | many | CASGYNEQFF
TRBJ2-7 | TRBV4-1 | . | few | CASSQDYARSSYEQYF
TRBJ2-3 | TRBV20-1 | . | many | CSAREGAHPDTQYF
TRBJ1-2 | TRBV6-2/TRBV6-3 | TRBD1 | . | CASSYQGVNYGYTF
TRBJ2-3 | TRBV20-1 | . | many | CSARAARRTDTQYF
TRBJ2-1 | TRBV4-2 | TRBD1 | . | CASSQFDREGDEQFF
TRBJ1-1 | TRBV6-2/TRBV6-3 | . | few | CASSYESRVGQLNTEAFF
TRBJ2-1 | TRBV7-9 | TRBD2 | many | CASSQGLAGVGVGNEQFF
TRBJ2-5 | TRBV3-1 | . | few | CASSQGGMPIETQYF
TRBJ2-7 | TRBV5-1 | . | few | CASSSRDGAYEQYF
TRBJ2-1 | TRBV28 | TRBD2 | . | CASSSFPGGSYSEQFF
TRBJ2-3 | TRBV29-1 | . | few | CSALTRTGTDTQYF
TRBJ2-1 | TRBV7-2 | . | many | CASSRKTGSYNEQFF
TRBJ2-1 | TRBV30 | TRBD2 | few | CAWSRNLGLARDNEQFF
TRBJ2-3 | TRBV20-1 | TRBD1 | many | CSATDRGQGDTQYF
TRBJ2-7 | TRBV12-3/TRBV12-4 | TRBD2 | many | CASSRGLADVYEQYF
TRBJ2-5 | TRBV7-3 | . | few | CASSLTGRTSGQETQYF